What follows are 12 T cell receptor beta chains derived from one specimen sequenced in a study of OX40 agonist ivuxolimab in advanced cancers. The protocol was immunoSEQ multiplex PCR, while the TCRdb copy is restricted to in-frame clones and leaves out a portion. The sample shows about 70,000 clones, roughly 86% of them seen only once. The sequenced sample was CD4+ or CD8+ T cells sorted from blood, obtained in a trial of the OX40 agonist ivuxolimab. The source is an adult with an advanced solid tumor such as melanoma, head and neck, liver or kidney cancer.

This clone was observed a handful of times. The chain uses TRBV7-9 and TRBJ1-6; 8 bases align to TRBD1. The germline V gene has CDR1 SEHNR and CDR2 FQNEAQ (reference sequence). V lost 5 bases and J lost 10; bases outside the gene matches: 16. The length of the CDR3 is 17 residues. CDR3 loop: CASSPWEDRVGLSPLHF. DNA of the CDR3: TGTGCCAGCAGCCCTTGGGAGGACAGGGTGGGATTATCACCCCTCCACTTT.

This clone showed up just once. The V call is TRBV5-1, the J call TRBJ1-1; D possibly corresponds to TRBD1 (5 bases). Trimming took 3 bases from V and 1 from J, leaving 16 bases between them. Germline CDR1 SGHRS, CDR2 YFSETQ. The CDR3 is 16 residues long. The CDR3 coding sequence is TGCGCCAGCAGCTATCAGGGTGGTGTCCGGAACACTGAAGCTTTCTTT. Its translation is CASSYQGGVRNTEAFF.

On this clone: The identical CDR3 is also encoded by other nucleotide sequences in the sample. CDR3 in DNA: TGTGCCAGCTCACCGGGGGGGTCCTACGAGCAGTACTTC. Protein: CASSPGGSYEQYF. The chain recombines TRBV18 with TRBJ2-7; 7 nucleotides line up with TRBD2. In germline, CDR1 is KGHSH, CDR2 LQKENI. This CDR3 contains 13 residues. V dropped 3 bases and J dropped 1; count of bases not matched to a gene: 0.

V and J are TRBV6-4 and TRBJ2-5; D is perhaps TRBD1 or TRBD2 (6 bases each). The J call could be wrong; TRBJ2-7 is a better fit for the DNA end. CDR1 and CDR2 from the germline V gene are MRHNA and SNTAGT. The CDR3 contains 13 residues. This chain's CDR3 is CASSEVRGLEQYF. CDR3 DNA: TGTGCCAGCAGTGAGGTCAGGGGACTCGAGCAGTACTTC.

This chain links TRBV7-9 with TRBJ2-7; TRBD1 aligns across 7 bases. Trimming removed 3 bases from V and 1 base from J; junction bases left unmatched: 3. The CDR3 totals 14 residues. Germline CDR1 reads SEHNR; CDR2 reads FQNEAQ (reference sequence). The CDR3 region is CASSLGTESYEQYF. CDR3 DNA: TGTGCCAGCAGCTTGGGGACAGAGTCCTACGAGCAGTACTTC. Using reference TRBV7-9 and TRBJ2-7 for the parts outside the CDR3, the full variable domain is DTGVSQNPRHKITKRGQNVTFRCDPISEHNRLYWYRQTLGQGPEFLTYFQNEAQLEKSRLLSDRFSAERPKGSFSTLEIQRTEQGDSAMYLCASSLGTESYEQYFGPGTRLTVT.

The chain combines TRBV11-2 with TRBJ2-1; D possibly matches TRBD1 or TRBD2 (5 bases each). The CDR3 sequence is 14 residues long. Per germline, CDR1 SGHAT and CDR2 FQNNGV. Trimming left V 2 bases short and J 4 bases short, with 9 bases between. The CDR3 bases are TGTGCCAGCAGCTTATCGGGGCTTTACAATGAGCAGTTCTTC. Encoded protein: CASSLSGLYNEQFF.

The chain employs TRBV27 and TRBJ2-3; D is possibly TRBD1 (6 bases). V was trimmed by 10 bases and J by 4 bases, leaving 21 bases between them. The germline CDR1 and CDR2 sequences are MNHEY and SMNVEV (reference sequence). The CDR3 is 15 amino acids. CDR3 residues: CATSLRDTSADTQYF. The CDR3 DNA sequence: TGTGCCACCTCGCTCCGGGACACCTCGGCAGATACGCAGTATTTT.

The V call is TRBV5-1, the J call TRBJ2-2, with D unclear. Trimming pared 5 bases from V and 1 base from J, leaving 6 bases between. The CDR3 is 13 amino acids. Germline assignment: CDR1 SGHRS and CDR2 YFSETQ. This chain's CDR3 is CASSDGNTGELFF. For the CDR3, the DNA is TGCGCCAGCAGTGACGGGAACACCGGGGAGCTGTTTTTT. The whole variable domain, filled in from reference TRBV5-1 and TRBJ2-2, reads KAGVTQTPRYLIKTRGQQVTLSCSPISGHRSVSWYQQTPGQGLQFLFEYFSETQRNKGNFPGRFSGRQFSNSRSEMNVSTLELGDSALYLCASSDGNTGELFFGEGSRLTVL.

This chain connects TRBV5-6 to TRBJ1-6; D gene uncertain. The CDR3 loop spans 14 amino acids. Germline V gene lookup returns CDR1 SGHDT and CDR2 YYEEEE. Trimming removed 4 bases from V and 3 bases from J, with 8 bases in between. The CDR3 sequence: CASSRADYNSPLHF. The CDR3, as DNA: TGTGCCAGCAGCCGGGCCGACTATAATTCACCCCTCCACTTT.

The chain uses TRBV5-6 and TRBJ2-7, with no clear D. Germline loops: CDR1 SGHDT, CDR2 YYEEEE. V lost 2 bases, J lost 1 base, and 7 bases lay in between. CDR3 length equals 13 residues. The CDR3 bases are TGTGCCAGCAGCTTAAGGGTATCCTACGAGCAGTACTTC. As protein: CASSLRVSYEQYF.

V usage is TRBV7-6 and J usage is TRBJ2-5, with D hard to call. The ends were cut back, 5 bases at V and 2 bases at J, with 9 bases in the middle. The CDR3 contains 13 residues. Germline assignment: CDR1 SGHVS and CDR2 FNYEAQ. DNA of the CDR3: TGTGCCAGCAGCGAGCTAGTGCAAGAGACCCAGTACTTC. Protein sequence: CASSELVQETQYF.

This chain joins TRBV2 and TRBJ1-1, with D tentatively TRBD1 (6 bases). This CDR3 contains 13 residues. From germline, CDR1 is SNHLY and CDR2 FYNNEI. Trimming removed 6 bases at V and 3 bases at J, with 11 bases between. CDR3 sequence reads: CASRRTAYTEAFF. CDR3 bases: TGTGCCAGCAGGAGGACAGCTTACACTGAAGCTTTCTTT.